This T cell receptor beta chain was sequenced in a study of T cells in Graves' hyperthyroidism and ophthalmopathy. Among ophthalmopathy patients, the Clinical Activity Score reached at least 3, the NOSPECS grade reached at least 4, and duration remained under 3 months. On the basis of clinical symptoms, serum thyroxine and TRAb, thyroid ultrasound and orbital computed tomography, diagnoses were made. Amplification targeted TCR beta CDR3 regions from RNA transcripts. The HTBI set primed first-round TCR CDR3 RT-PCR. TCRdb used MiXCR to reprocess the multiplex PCR reads, holding one entry per CDR3 protein. The sample holds approximately 570,000 distinct CDR3 sequences, nearly 20% seen once. Germline-derived CDR1 and CDR2 are SGHTA and FQGNSA. Between the trimmed V and J ends, which lost 7 bases and 4 bases, there was a span of 19 bases. This CDR3 is built from 15 residues. This clonotype occurred a few times.

The receptor was isolated from a man aged 35 to 55 with Graves' ophthalmopathy. What was sequenced was blood. The chain combines TRBV7-2 with TRBJ1-1, with a possible D match to TRBD1 (5 bases). As DNA, the CDR3 is TGTGCCAGCACCCTCATCTGGGGGGGATTCACTGAAGCTTTCTTT. It translates to CASTLIWGGFTEAFF.